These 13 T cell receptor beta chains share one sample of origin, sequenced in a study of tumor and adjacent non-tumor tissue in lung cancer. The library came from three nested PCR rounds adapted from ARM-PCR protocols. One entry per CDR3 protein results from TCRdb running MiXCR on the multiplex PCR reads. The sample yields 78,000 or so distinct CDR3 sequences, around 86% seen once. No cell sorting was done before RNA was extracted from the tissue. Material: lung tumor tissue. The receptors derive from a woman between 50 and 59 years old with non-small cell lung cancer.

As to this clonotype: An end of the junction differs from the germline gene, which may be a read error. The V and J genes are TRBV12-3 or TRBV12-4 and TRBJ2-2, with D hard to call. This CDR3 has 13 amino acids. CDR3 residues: CTSARPNTGELFF. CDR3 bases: TGTACCAGCGCCAGGCCGAACACCGGGGAGCTGTTTTTT.

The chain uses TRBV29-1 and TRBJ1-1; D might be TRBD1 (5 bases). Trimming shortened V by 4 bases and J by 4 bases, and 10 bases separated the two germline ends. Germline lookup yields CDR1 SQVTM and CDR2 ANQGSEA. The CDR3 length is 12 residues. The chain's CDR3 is CSVAWQGTEAFF. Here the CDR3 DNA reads TGCAGCGTTGCATGGCAGGGCACTGAAGCTTTCTTT.

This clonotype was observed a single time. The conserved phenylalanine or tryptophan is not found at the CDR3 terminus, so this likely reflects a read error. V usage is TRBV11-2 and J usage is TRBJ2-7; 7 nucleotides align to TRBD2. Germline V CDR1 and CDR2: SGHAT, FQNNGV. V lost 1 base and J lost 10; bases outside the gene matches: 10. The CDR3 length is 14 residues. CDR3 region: CASSLASGMYGQYS. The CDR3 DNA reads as TGTGCCAGCAGCTTAGCGAGCGGGATGTACGGACAGTACTCC.

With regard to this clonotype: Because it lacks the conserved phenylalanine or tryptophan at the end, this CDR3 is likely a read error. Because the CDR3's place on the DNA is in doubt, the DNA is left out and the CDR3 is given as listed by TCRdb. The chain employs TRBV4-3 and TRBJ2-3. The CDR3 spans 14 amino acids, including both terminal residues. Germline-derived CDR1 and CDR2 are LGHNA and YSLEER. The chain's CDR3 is CASSLLTSTDTRYL.

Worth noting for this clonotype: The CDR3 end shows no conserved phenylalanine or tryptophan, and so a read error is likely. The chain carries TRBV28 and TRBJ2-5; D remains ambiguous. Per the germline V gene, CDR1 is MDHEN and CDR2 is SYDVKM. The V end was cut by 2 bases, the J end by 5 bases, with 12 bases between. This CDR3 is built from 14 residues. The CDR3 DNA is TGTGCCAGCAGTTTAGGGTACCTTCCTGAGACCCAGTACATC. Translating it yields CASSLGYLPETQYI.

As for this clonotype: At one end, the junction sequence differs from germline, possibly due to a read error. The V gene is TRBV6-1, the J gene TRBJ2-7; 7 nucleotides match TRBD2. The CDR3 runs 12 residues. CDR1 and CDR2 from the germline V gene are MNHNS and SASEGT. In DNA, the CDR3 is TGTGCCTGCTCCGGGGACTACTACGAACAGTACTTC. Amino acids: CACSGDYYEQYF.

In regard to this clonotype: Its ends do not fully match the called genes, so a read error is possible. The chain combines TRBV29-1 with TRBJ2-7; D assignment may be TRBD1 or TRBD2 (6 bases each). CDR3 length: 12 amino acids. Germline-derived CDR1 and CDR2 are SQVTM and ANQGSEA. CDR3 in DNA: TGCAGCGCCCTAGGGGGGTCCTACGATCAGTACTTC. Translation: CSALGGSYDQYF.

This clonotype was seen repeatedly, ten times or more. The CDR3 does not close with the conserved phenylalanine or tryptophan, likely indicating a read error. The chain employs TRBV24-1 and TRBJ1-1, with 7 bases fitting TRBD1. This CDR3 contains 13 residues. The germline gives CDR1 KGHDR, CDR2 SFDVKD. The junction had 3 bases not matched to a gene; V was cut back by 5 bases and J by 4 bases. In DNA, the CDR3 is TGTGCCACCAGTGCTAACAGGGGCACTGAAGCTTTCCTT. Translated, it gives CATSANRGTEAFL.

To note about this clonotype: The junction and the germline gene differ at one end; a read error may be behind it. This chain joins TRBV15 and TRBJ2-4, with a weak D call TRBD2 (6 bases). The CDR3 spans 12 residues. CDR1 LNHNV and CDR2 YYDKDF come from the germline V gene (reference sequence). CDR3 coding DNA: TGTGTCACCAGCAGGGAGGAAAACATTCAGTACTTC. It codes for CVTSREENIQYF.

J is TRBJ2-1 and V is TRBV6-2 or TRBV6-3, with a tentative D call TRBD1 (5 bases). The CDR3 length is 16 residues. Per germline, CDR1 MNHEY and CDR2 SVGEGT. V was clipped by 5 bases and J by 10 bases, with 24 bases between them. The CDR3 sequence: CASSPFDSPFLKEQFF. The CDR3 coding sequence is TGTGCCAGCAGTCCCTTCGACAGTCCTTTTTTGAAAGAGCAGTTCTTC.

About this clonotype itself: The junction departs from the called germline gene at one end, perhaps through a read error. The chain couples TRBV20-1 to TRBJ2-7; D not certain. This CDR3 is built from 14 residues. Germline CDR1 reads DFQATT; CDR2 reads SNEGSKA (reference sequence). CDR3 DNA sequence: TGCAGTGCTAGAGTAGTGGGTCCCAACTACCAGCAATACTTC. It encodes CSARVVGPNYQQYF.

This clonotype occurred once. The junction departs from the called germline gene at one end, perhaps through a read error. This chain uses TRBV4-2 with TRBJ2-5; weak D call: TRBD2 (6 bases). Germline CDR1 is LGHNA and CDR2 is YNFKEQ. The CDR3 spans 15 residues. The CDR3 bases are TGTCTCAGCAGCCAAGTTTACGGGAGAGGAGAGACCCAGCATTTC. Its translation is CLSSQVYGRGETQHF.

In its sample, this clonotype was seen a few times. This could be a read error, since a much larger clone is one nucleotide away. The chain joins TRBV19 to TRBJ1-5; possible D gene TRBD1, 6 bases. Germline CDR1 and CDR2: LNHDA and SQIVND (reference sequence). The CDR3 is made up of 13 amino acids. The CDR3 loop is CASSQQGMRSHHF. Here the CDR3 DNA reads TGTGCCAGTAGCCAACAGGGAATGAGGTCCCATCATTTT.